The 19 T cell receptor beta chains below were found in one sample sequenced in a study of blood T cell repertoires in COVID-19. Using immunoSEQ multiplex PCR, the repertoire was profiled, and TCRdb retains in-frame clones only, with some absent. The sample has 150,000 or so clones, about four fifths seen once. Sequencing was done on a sample of PBMCs or T cells enriched from blood (not recorded which). These receptor sequences come from a man in his forties or fifties who had recovered from COVID-19.

The chain links TRBV5-6 to TRBJ1-5, with a tentative D call TRBD1 (5 bases). In germline, CDR1 is SGHDT, CDR2 YYEEEE. This CDR3 has 15 amino acids. V dropped 1 base and J dropped 5 bases, with 13 bases sitting between them. Written as DNA, the CDR3 is TGTGCCAGCAGCTTGTCGACAGCTCTTTATCAGCCCCAGCATTTT. Encoded protein: CASSLSTALYQPQHF. The whole variable domain, filled in from reference TRBV5-6 and TRBJ1-5, reads DAGVTQSPTHLIKTRGQQVTLRCSPKSGHDTVSWYQQALGQGPQFIFQYYEEEERQRGNFPDRFSGHQFPNYSSELNVNALLLGDSALYLCASSLSTALYQPQHFGDGTRLSIL.

V and J are TRBV4-1 and TRBJ1-1, with 7 bases aligning to TRBD1. V lost 8 bases and J lost 6; bases outside the gene matches: 6. The germline V gene has CDR1 MGHRA and CDR2 YSYEKL. The CDR3 contains 12 residues. This CDR3 is CASGGGTAEAFF. Written as DNA, the CDR3 is TGCGCCAGCGGAGGGGGCACGGCTGAAGCTTTCTTT.

The rearrangement joins TRBV6-5 to TRBJ1-5; no definite D call. The length of the CDR3 is 13 residues. The V and J ends lost 0 bases and 11 bases respectively, with 11 bases between them. Germline V lookup: CDR1 MNHEY, CDR2 SVGAGI. CDR3 sequence (DNA): TGTGCCAGCAGTTACTCGACACTAGGAGCCCAGCATTTT. It translates to CASSYSTLGAQHF.

This clone was detected only once. The chain carries TRBV10-3 and TRBJ2-7, with 9 bases fitting TRBD1. V was clipped by 4 bases and J by 4 bases; unmatched bases: 5. Germline CDR1 and CDR2: ENHRY and SYGVKD. This CDR3 is 14 amino acids long. The CDR3 reads CAISGPGQGYEQYF. The CDR3 DNA is TGTGCCATCAGTGGTCCGGGACAGGGTTACGAGCAGTACTTC.

The chain uses TRBV13 and TRBJ2-7, with D perhaps TRBD2 (6 bases). The CDR3 contains 15 residues. CDR1 is PRHDT, CDR2 FYEKMQ, per germline (reference sequence). Trimming stripped 4 bases from V and 0 bases from J, with 13 bases between. The CDR3 spells CASSSNPGGSYEQYF. DNA of the CDR3: TGTGCCAGCAGCTCAAATCCCGGGGGCTCCTACGAGCAGTACTTC.

This chain connects TRBV6-5 to TRBJ1-2; D unclear. V was cut by 0 bases and J by 2 bases, with 13 bases left in between. The V gene's germline CDR1 is MNHEY and CDR2 SVGAGI. The CDR3 has 16 amino acids. For the CDR3, the DNA is TGTGCCAGCAGTTACTCTTCGAGAGTTTCCAACTATGGCTACACCTTC. It specifies CASSYSSRVSNYGYTF.

V usage is TRBV7-2 and J usage is TRBJ1-4; TRBD1 might be the D (5 bases). CDR3 length equals 15 residues. Trimming shortened V by 1 base and J by 7 bases, and 13 bases separated the two germline ends. Germline-derived CDR1 and CDR2 are SGHTA and FQGNSA. The CDR3 reads CASSLGQRGGEKLFF. The CDR3 DNA sequence: TGTGCCAGCAGCTTAGGACAGCGGGGTGGTGAAAAACTGTTTTTT.

The V call is TRBV5-1, the J call TRBJ1-3; D may be TRBD1 (5 bases). The V end lost 4 bases, the J end lost 4 bases, and 15 bases lay between the germline ends. CDR1 is SGHRS and CDR2 is YFSETQ in the germline V gene. The CDR3 sequence is 15 residues long. The CDR3: CASSSRAGRGNTIYF. The CDR3 DNA reads as TGCGCCAGCAGCAGTCGAGCAGGGAGGGGAAACACCATATATTTT.

V and J are TRBV9 and TRBJ1-1, with TRBD1 identical over 7 bases. CDR1 is SGDLS, CDR2 YYNGEE, per germline. Unmatched junction bases numbered 1, after V lost 0 bases and J lost 5 bases. CDR3 length: 13 residues. The CDR3 protein is CASSVEQGTEAFF. CDR3 DNA: TGTGCCAGCAGCGTAGAACAGGGGACTGAAGCTTTCTTT.

This chain joins TRBV25-1 and TRBJ1-4; 8 bases align to TRBD1. V was clipped by 1 base and J by 2 bases; unmatched bases: 0. From germline, CDR1 is MGHDK and CDR2 SYGVNS. There are 15 residues in the CDR3. In DNA form, the CDR3 reads TGTGCCAGCAGTGAATGGACAGGGACTAATGAAAAACTGTTTTTT. It is translated as CASSEWTGTNEKLFF.

The rearrangement joins TRBV29-1 to TRBJ2-1; a possible D gene is TRBD2 (7 bases). Germline CDR1 SQVTM, CDR2 ANQGSEA. V shed 5 bases and J shed 9 bases, with 17 bases lying between them. There are 13 residues in the CDR3. CDR3 protein: CSVLRGGLGEQFF. In DNA, the CDR3 is TGCAGCGTTTTGAGGGGGGGCTTGGGTGAGCAGTTCTTC.

The V call is TRBV5-1, the J call TRBJ2-3, with TRBD2 matching 10 bases. Germline V gene sequence: CDR1 SGHRS, CDR2 YFSETQ. The CDR3 contains 16 residues. V was pared by 3 bases and J by 2 bases, with 6 bases of the junction left unmatched. The CDR3 is CASSSQGTSATDTQYF. The CDR3 DNA is TGCGCCAGCAGCTCTCAAGGGACTAGCGCCACAGATACGCAGTATTTT. Using reference TRBV5-1 and TRBJ2-3 for the parts outside the CDR3, the full variable domain is KAGVTQTPRYLIKTRGQQVTLSCSPISGHRSVSWYQQTPGQGLQFLFEYFSETQRNKGNFPGRFSGRQFSNSRSEMNVSTLELGDSALYLCASSSQGTSATDTQYFGPGTRLTVL.

This clone has just one count. This chain connects TRBV9 to TRBJ1-2, with D perhaps matching TRBD1 (5 bases). Trimming took 5 bases from V and 4 from J, leaving 12 bases between them. Germline V gene lookup returns CDR1 SGDLS and CDR2 YYNGEE. The CDR3 contains 13 residues. The CDR3, as DNA: TGTGCCAGCAGTGACACGGGGGGCTATGGCTACACCTTC. Translated: CASSDTGGYGYTF.

This chain links TRBV19 with TRBJ1-5; D is perhaps TRBD1 (5 bases). This CDR3 comprises 14 residues. V was clipped by 5 bases and J by 6 bases, with 14 bases between them. Germline assignment: CDR1 LNHDA and CDR2 SQIVND (reference sequence). CDR3 sequence: CASSLSSGSQPQHF. CDR3 in DNA: TGTGCCAGTAGTCTCAGCTCAGGGTCTCAGCCCCAGCATTTT.

V gene TRBV5-1 combines with J gene TRBJ1-2; D ambiguous. Germline V CDR1 and CDR2: SGHRS, YFSETQ. The CDR3 loop spans 13 amino acids. Trimming left V 6 bases short and J 8 bases short, with 17 bases between. The CDR3 region is CASTHEGAGGYTF. CDR3 DNA: TGCGCCAGCACCCATGAAGGTGCCGGGGGCTACACCTTC.

The genes are TRBV19 and TRBJ1-2, with a possible D match to TRBD1 (5 bases). CDR1 and CDR2 (germline): LNHDA, SQIVND (reference sequence). Between the trimmed V and J ends, which lost 5 bases and 5 bases, there was a span of 12 bases. The CDR3 has 13 residues. Written as DNA, the CDR3 is TGTGCCAGTAGTCGTGGACACAGGTATGGCTACACCTTC. This encodes CASSRGHRYGYTF.

The table lists this clone with a count of one. V usage is TRBV6-2 or TRBV6-3 and J usage is TRBJ2-5; possible D gene TRBD2, 7 bases. CDR3 length: 14 residues. The germline V gene encodes CDR1 MNHEY and CDR2 SVGEGT. The V and J ends lost 4 bases and 7 bases respectively, with 16 bases between them. CDR3 loop: CASSSTRGGGTQYF. In DNA, the CDR3 is TGTGCCAGCAGTTCGACCAGGGGAGGGGGGACCCAGTACTTC.

This chain links TRBV20-1 with TRBJ2-5; 8 bases are a match to TRBD1. Germline loops: CDR1 DFQATT, CDR2 SNEGSKA (reference sequence). This CDR3 has 12 amino acids. V gave up 3 bases and J gave up 4 bases; unmatched junction bases: 1. The CDR3 region is CSASGTGETQYF. The CDR3 DNA sequence: TGCAGTGCTAGTGGGACAGGAGAGACCCAGTACTTC.

The chain carries TRBV7-3 and TRBJ2-1; D is perhaps TRBD2 (5 bases). This CDR3 region has 14 residues. Trimming took off 4 bases at V and 8 bases at J, with 15 bases between the two ends. The germline V gene has CDR1 SGHTA and CDR2 FQGTGA. The DNA for the CDR3 is TGTGCCAGCAGCTCCGAGGGAAGGGCTGATGAGCAGTTCTTC. It yields the protein CASSSEGRADEQFF. The full variable domain, its missing parts supplied by reference TRBV7-3 and TRBJ2-1, is GAGVSQTPSNKVTEKGKYVELRCDPISGHTALYWYRQSLGQGPEFLIYFQGTGAADDSGLPNDRFFAVRPEGSVSTLKIQRTERGDSAVYLCASSSEGRADEQFFGPGTRLTVL.